This T cell receptor beta chain stems from a study of CD8 T cells in Susac syndrome. Germline values: CDR1 LGHDT, CDR2 YNNKEL (reference sequence). The CDR3 sequence is 18 residues long. Trimming took 4 bases from V and 3 from J; bases not matched to a gene: 7. The RNA, about 0.5 to 1 ug, was put through reverse transcription using random hexamers. TCRdb recomputed calls from the immunoSEQ multiplex PCR reads with MiXCR, one row per CDR3 protein. Among a few hundred thousand distinct CDR3 sequences listed, roughly 92% were seen once. The material sequenced was CD8+ T cells from PBMCs. The rearrangement joins TRBV3-1 to TRBJ2-1; 15 positions agree with TRBD2. This TCR was sampled from a human donor with multiple sclerosis. CDR3 nucleotides: TGTGCCAGCAGCCCCTCGGGACTAGCGGGGGGCTTCTACAATGAGCAGTTCTTC. Residues: CASSPSGLAGGFYNEQFF.